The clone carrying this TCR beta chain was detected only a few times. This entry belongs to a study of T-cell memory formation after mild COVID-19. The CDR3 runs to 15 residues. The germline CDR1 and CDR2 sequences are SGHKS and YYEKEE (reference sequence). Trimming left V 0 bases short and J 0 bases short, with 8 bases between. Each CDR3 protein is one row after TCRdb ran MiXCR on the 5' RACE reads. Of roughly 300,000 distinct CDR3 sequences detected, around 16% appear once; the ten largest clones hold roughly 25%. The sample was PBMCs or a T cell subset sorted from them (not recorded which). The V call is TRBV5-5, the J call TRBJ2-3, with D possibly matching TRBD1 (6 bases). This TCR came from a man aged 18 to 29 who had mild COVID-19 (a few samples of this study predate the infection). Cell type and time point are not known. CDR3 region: CASSLGTASTDTQYF. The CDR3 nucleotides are TGTGCCAGCAGCTTGGGGACAGCTAGCACAGATACGCAGTATTTT.